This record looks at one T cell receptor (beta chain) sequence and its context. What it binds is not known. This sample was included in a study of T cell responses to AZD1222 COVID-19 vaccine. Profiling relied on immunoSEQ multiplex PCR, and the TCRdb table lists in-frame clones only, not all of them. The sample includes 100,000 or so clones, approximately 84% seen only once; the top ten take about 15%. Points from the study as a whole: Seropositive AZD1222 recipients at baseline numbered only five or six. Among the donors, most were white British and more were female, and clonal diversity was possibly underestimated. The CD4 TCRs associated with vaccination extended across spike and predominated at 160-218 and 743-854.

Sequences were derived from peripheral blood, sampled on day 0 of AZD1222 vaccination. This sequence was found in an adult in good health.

The CDR3, as DNA: TGTGCCAGCATTTTTCCAGGGGGCAACACCGGGGAGCTGTTTTTT. The encoded protein is CASIFPGGNTGELFF. The chain joins TRBV5-5 to TRBJ2-2; 8 positions match TRBD1. The CDR3 loop spans 15 amino acids. Losses at the gene ends were 6 bases for V and 2 bases for J; bases not matched to a gene: 6. Germline CDR1 reads SGHKS; CDR2 reads YYEKEE (reference sequence).